These 27 T cell receptor beta chains originate from one sample sequenced in a study of blood T cell repertoires in COVID-19. The data were produced by immunoSEQ multiplex PCR, yet TCRdb's version contains in-frame clones alone and is incomplete. The repertoire holds some 220,000 clones, with roughly 90% as singletons. The material sequenced was PBMCs or T cells enriched from blood (not recorded which). These receptors were obtained from a woman aged 30 to 39 who had recovered from COVID-19.

J is TRBJ1-2 and V is TRBV4-1; tentative D call: TRBD1 (6 bases). Trimming pared 1 base from V and 5 bases from J, leaving 17 bases between. This CDR3 is built from 16 residues. Germline-derived CDR1 and CDR2 are MGHRA and YSYEKL. Here the CDR3 reads CASSQAGQASLYGYTF. CDR3 bases: TGCGCCAGCAGCCAAGCGGGACAAGCCTCCTTGTATGGCTACACCTTC.

V is TRBV7-3 and J is TRBJ2-2, with 8 positions matching TRBD1. Germline values: CDR1 SGHTA, CDR2 FQGTGA. The CDR3 has 15 residues. Trimming at V came to 10 bases and at J to 1 base, leaving 8 bases not matched to a gene. The chain's CDR3 is CATSRTGRNTGELFF. As DNA, the CDR3 is TGTGCCACTTCGAGGACAGGGAGGAACACCGGGGAGCTGTTTTTT.

The rearrangement joins TRBV5-4 to TRBJ2-7; 14 bases fit TRBD2. The CDR3 has 16 amino acids. The germline CDR1 and CDR2 sequences are SGHNT and YYREEE (reference sequence). V lost 4 bases to trimming and J lost 10 bases; unmatched junction nucleotides: 13. CDR3 loop: CASSTRLAGGDLVQYF. The CDR3 region has the DNA TGTGCCAGCAGCACCCGACTAGCGGGGGGGGACCTGGTCCAGTACTTC.

The genes are TRBV11-2 and TRBJ1-2, with D tentatively TRBD1 (6 bases). CDR3 size: 13 residues. V was trimmed by 3 bases and J by 4 bases, leaving 9 bases between them. The germline CDR1 and CDR2 sequences are SGHAT and FQNNGV. CDR3 DNA sequence: TGTGCCAGCAGCTTTTCACAGGGCTATGGCTACACCTTC. This sequence encodes CASSFSQGYGYTF.

CDR3 bases: TGCGCCAGCAGCCAAGTTACTGCGGACGAGCAGTACTTC. Amino acids: CASSQVTADEQYF. The V call is TRBV4-1, the J call TRBJ2-7; no definite D call. V lost 1 base, J lost 5 bases, and 9 bases lay in between. This CDR3 region has 13 residues. Germline CDR1 MGHRA, CDR2 YSYEKL.

V is TRBV2 and J is TRBJ1-1; D is perhaps TRBD1 (5 bases). Trimming removed 7 bases at V and 0 bases at J, with 15 bases between. Germline V gives CDR1 SNHLY, CDR2 FYNNEI. This CDR3 is built from 15 residues. CDR3 region: CASIPRTNMNTEAFF. As DNA, the CDR3 is TGTGCCAGCATACCTCGGACAAACATGAACACTGAAGCTTTCTTT.

The chain links TRBV15 to TRBJ2-2; D not resolved. The germline CDR1 and CDR2 sequences are LNHNV and YYDKDF (reference sequence). This CDR3 is built from 15 residues. V was pared by 0 bases and J by 2 bases, with 7 bases between. The CDR3 DNA sequence: TGTGCCACCAGCAGAGATTGGCCTAACACCGGGGAGCTGTTTTTT. It is translated as CATSRDWPNTGELFF. Supplemented by reference TRBV15 and TRBJ2-2, the full variable domain reads DAMVIQNPRYQVTQFGKPVTLSCSQTLNHNVMYWYQQKSSQAPKLLFHYYDKDFNNEADTPDNFQSRRPNTSFCFLDIRSPGLGDTAMYLCATSRDWPNTGELFFGEGSRLTVL.

This sequence joins TRBV29-1 and TRBJ2-2; D may be TRBD1 (5 bases). The CDR3 runs 13 residues. V was cut by 5 bases and J by 7 bases, with 14 bases left in between. CDR1 SQVTM and CDR2 ANQGSEA come from the germline V gene. CDR3 sequence reads: CSVRQSQDGELFF. The CDR3 DNA reads TGCAGCGTTAGACAGTCCCAGGACGGGGAGCTGTTTTTT.

The V gene is TRBV4-3, the J gene TRBJ1-1; D may be TRBD1 (6 bases). This CDR3 region has 15 residues. Germline lookup yields CDR1 LGHNA and CDR2 YSLEER. V shed 0 bases and J shed 3 bases, with 11 bases lying between them. The CDR3 loop reads CASSQDGGGDTEAFF. The CDR3 nucleotides are TGCGCCAGCAGCCAAGATGGAGGGGGGGACACTGAAGCTTTCTTT.

The V and J genes are TRBV9 and TRBJ1-6, with D possibly matching TRBD1 (6 bases). Germline values: CDR1 SGDLS, CDR2 YYNGEE. V was clipped by 2 bases and J by 10 bases, with 13 bases between them. The CDR3 sequence is 14 residues long. The CDR3 region is CASSVNREFSPLHF. The CDR3 DNA sequence: TGTGCCAGCAGCGTTAACAGGGAATTCTCACCCCTCCACTTT.

This sequence joins TRBV11-2 and TRBJ2-2, with TRBD2 as a possible D gene (5 bases). The CDR3 consists of 15 residues. The V gene's germline CDR1 is SGHAT and CDR2 FQNNGV. Trimming pared 0 bases from V and 5 bases from J, leaving 10 bases between. CDR3 bases: TGTGCCAGCAGCTTAGATTCCCTAGCTACCGGGGAGCTGTTTTTT. This translates into CASSLDSLATGELFF.

The J gene is TRBJ2-1, the V gene TRBV5-1; D perhaps matches TRBD1 (5 bases). Per germline, CDR1 SGHRS and CDR2 YFSETQ. The V end lost 2 bases, the J end lost 8 bases, and 11 bases lay between the germline ends. This CDR3 comprises 13 residues. The DNA of the CDR3 is TGCGCCAGCAGCTTTGGTCAGGGTGATGAGCAGTTCTTC. Residues: CASSFGQGDEQFF.

The chain is built from TRBV15 and TRBJ2-2; TRBD2 matches 7 bases. This CDR3 is 14 amino acids long. J lost 5 bases, V lost 2 bases, and 2 bases had no gene match. CDR1 LNHNV and CDR2 YYDKDF come from the germline V gene (reference sequence). The CDR3 reads CATSRSGDTGELFF. CDR3 DNA sequence: TGTGCCACCAGCAGAAGCGGGGATACCGGGGAGCTGTTTTTT.

The CDR3 DNA is TGTGCCAGCAGTTCCTCGGGTGTTGGTGAGCAGTTCTTC. Its protein is CASSSSGVGEQFF. V is TRBV27 and J is TRBJ2-1, with D uncertain. The germline CDR1 and CDR2 sequences are MNHEY and SMNVEV (reference sequence). Trimming stripped 4 bases from V and 9 bases from J, with 13 bases between. The CDR3 runs to 13 residues.

The chain has TRBV19 and TRBJ1-5; unclear D gene. The V gene lost 3 bases and the J gene lost 6 bases, with 9 bases spanning the gap. The CDR3 has 13 amino acids. The V gene's germline CDR1 is LNHDA and CDR2 SQIVND (reference sequence). The CDR3 region is CASSIGPFQPQHF. The CDR3 DNA reads as TGTGCCAGTAGTATCGGTCCCTTTCAGCCCCAGCATTTT.

The chain couples TRBV4-2 to TRBJ2-1; 8 bases are shared with TRBD1. The germline V gene encodes CDR1 LGHNA and CDR2 YNFKEQ. The CDR3 totals 16 residues. V was clipped by 5 bases and J by 6 bases; unmatched bases: 12. The CDR3 nucleotides read TGTGCCAGCAGCAAAGGAGACAGGGGATCGGGCAATGAGCAGTTCTTC. Translated: CASSKGDRGSGNEQFF.

This chain connects TRBV5-6 to TRBJ2-2; no clear D. Trimming cost V 4 bases and J 6 bases, with 7 bases left between them. CDR1 SGHDT and CDR2 YYEEEE come from the germline V gene. This CDR3 is 12 amino acids long. The CDR3 protein is CASSRGPGELFF. The CDR3 nucleotides read TGTGCCAGCAGCCGCGGCCCCGGGGAGCTGTTTTTT. The whole variable domain, filled in from reference TRBV5-6 and TRBJ2-2, reads DAGVTQSPTHLIKTRGQQVTLRCSPKSGHDTVSWYQQALGQGPQFIFQYYEEEERQRGNFPDRFSGHQFPNYSSELNVNALLLGDSALYLCASSRGPGELFFGEGSRLTVL.

The rearrangement joins TRBV19 to TRBJ1-2; no clear D gene. The V end was cut by 5 bases, the J end by 5 bases, with 9 bases between. This CDR3 spans 12 amino acids. Germline loops: CDR1 LNHDA, CDR2 SQIVND (reference sequence). CDR3 nucleotides: TGTGCCAGTAGTCCCCGAGGGTATGGCTACACCTTC. Protein: CASSPRGYGYTF.

The chain recombines TRBV10-2 with TRBJ1-2; 7 nucleotides agree with TRBD1. The CDR3 has 12 amino acids. V lost 8 bases and J lost 4; bases outside the gene matches: 4. Germline CDR1 and CDR2: WSHSY and SAAADI. The CDR3 reads CASGNRGYGYTF. CDR3 sequence (DNA): TGCGCCAGCGGTAACAGGGGCTATGGCTACACCTTC.

This clone was counted ten times or more. V gene TRBV6-5 combines with J gene TRBJ2-1; TRBD2 matches at 11 bases. There are 14 residues in the CDR3. Trimming removed 9 bases from V and 2 bases from J; junction bases left unmatched: 3. Per germline, CDR1 MNHEY and CDR2 SVGAGI. The CDR3 is CASSSGGTYNEQFF. As DNA, the CDR3 is TGTGCCAGTTCTAGCGGGGGGACCTACAATGAGCAGTTCTTC.

The chain carries TRBV2 and TRBJ1-3, with D unclear. The CDR3 length is 15 residues. V was trimmed by 2 bases and J by 0 bases, leaving 8 bases between them. Germline CDR1 reads SNHLY; CDR2 reads FYNNEI. DNA of the CDR3: TGTGCCAGCAGTGAAACACAGAGCTCTGGAAACACCATATATTTT. As protein: CASSETQSSGNTIYF.

In its sample, this clone was seen once. The V gene is TRBV7-3, the J gene TRBJ1-1; D is perhaps TRBD1 (5 bases). The CDR3 is 14 residues long. Per the germline V gene, CDR1 is SGHTA and CDR2 is FQGTGA. V lost 1 base and J lost 4, with 10 bases in between. CDR3 coding DNA: TGTGCCAGCAGCTTAAGCCAGGGTACCACTGAAGCTTTCTTT. It encodes CASSLSQGTTEAFF.

CDR3 coding DNA: TGCGCCAGCAGCTTCCGGGACAGCACCTACGAGCAGTACTTC. This translates into CASSFRDSTYEQYF. This sequence joins TRBV5-1 and TRBJ2-7; 7 nucleotides agree with TRBD1. V was pared by 2 bases and J by 2 bases, with 4 bases of the junction left unmatched. The CDR3 is 14 residues long. Germline CDR1 is SGHRS and CDR2 is YFSETQ.

The chain uses TRBV11-3 and TRBJ1-1; unclear D gene. CDR1 and CDR2 (germline): SGHNT, YENEEA. The V end was cut by 0 bases, the J end by 1 base, with 6 bases between. The CDR3 consists of 14 residues. CDR3 amino acids: CASSLDRWNTEAFF. Written as DNA, the CDR3 is TGTGCCAGCAGCTTAGACAGGTGGAACACTGAAGCTTTCTTT.

This chain uses TRBV6-1 with TRBJ2-3, with TRBD2 identical over 9 bases. Germline V lookup: CDR1 MNHNS, CDR2 SASEGT. V lost 3 bases and J lost 2; bases outside the gene matches: 3. The CDR3 loop spans 15 amino acids. The CDR3 sequence is CASSELAGHTDTQYF. The CDR3 bases are TGTGCCAGCAGTGAGCTAGCGGGACACACAGATACGCAGTATTTT.

This rearrangement joins TRBV19 to TRBJ2-1; TRBD1 is a possible D gene (5 bases). The germline gives CDR1 LNHDA, CDR2 SQIVND (reference sequence). Trimming removed 1 base at V and 6 bases at J, with 10 bases between. This CDR3 has 14 residues. Here the CDR3 DNA reads TGTGCCAGTAGTATAGCGGCAGGGCCCAATGAGCAGTTCTTC. It is translated as CASSIAAGPNEQFF. Complete variable domain (other parts from reference TRBV19 and TRBJ2-1): DGGITQSPKYLFRKEGQNVTLSCEQNLNHDAMYWYRQDPGQGLRLIYYSQIVNDFQKGDIAEGYSVSREKKESFPLTVTSAQKNPTAFYLCASSIAAGPNEQFFGPGTRLTVL.

V gene TRBV5-1 combines with J gene TRBJ2-2; D possibly corresponds to TRBD1 (5 bases). Trimming removed 3 bases at V and 4 bases at J, with 10 bases between. The germline V gene encodes CDR1 SGHRS and CDR2 YFSETQ. The CDR3 contains 14 residues. The CDR3 loop is CASSSQGATGELFF. CDR3 DNA sequence: TGCGCCAGCAGCTCTCAGGGTGCCACCGGGGAGCTGTTTTTT. Full variable domain (rest looked up from reference TRBV5-1 and TRBJ2-2): KAGVTQTPRYLIKTRGQQVTLSCSPISGHRSVSWYQQTPGQGLQFLFEYFSETQRNKGNFPGRFSGRQFSNSRSEMNVSTLELGDSALYLCASSSQGATGELFFGEGSRLTVL.